The clone carrying this T cell receptor beta chain was seen a few times. What it binds is unknown. The sample belongs to a study of beta chain features in type 1 diabetes. Study context: What patients shared with healthy donors was a similar profile of age, gender and cell yields.

There are 14 residues in the CDR3. With 3 bases removed from V and 0 bases from J, the gap between germline ends came to 8 bases. CDR1 and CDR2 from the germline V gene are SNHLY and FYNNEI. General study findings and limits: A closer apparent resemblance between naive, central memory and Treg TCRB repertoires was seen in patients than in healthy donors. In every one of the four CD4+ subsets, TCRB CDR3s were moderately but significantly shorter in Type 1 diabetes patients.

The sequenced template was cDNA made from the entire isolated RNA. Clones were sequenced by immunoSEQ multiplex PCR, and TCRdb holds only the in-frame ones, with some missing. Here the sample spans about 280,000 clones, approximately 15% being singletons. V gene TRBV2 combines with J gene TRBJ1-2; D gene uncertain. The sequencing input was naive CD4+ T cells from blood. The sequence derives from a man between 18 and 29 years old with type 1 diabetes. CDR3 bases: TGTGCCAGCAGTGAGAGTCCGGCTAACTATGGCTACACCTTC. Its protein is CASSESPANYGYTF. The variable domain in full, with the rest retrieved from reference TRBV2 and TRBJ1-2, is EPEVTQTPSHQVTQMGQEVILRCVPISNHLYFYWYRQILGQKVEFLVSFYNNEISEKSEIFDDQFSVERPDGSNFTLKIRSTKLEDSAMYFCASSESPANYGYTFGSGTRLTVV.